The 19 T cell receptor beta chains given below trace back to one sample, sequenced in a study of T cells after yellow fever vaccination. TCRdb passed the 5' RACE reads through MiXCR, listing each CDR3 protein once. The profile shows about 350,000 distinct CDR3 sequences, roughly 10% of them singletons. The specimen comprised PBMCs, sampled on the day of the first yellow fever vaccination. These TCRs come from a man aged 18 to 30 who received the YFV17D yellow fever vaccine.

This clonotype occurred a few times. The chain has TRBV7-6 and TRBJ1-6; no definite D call. Germline V gene sequence: CDR1 SGHVS, CDR2 FNYEAQ. The germline V and J ends were trimmed by 5 bases and 6 bases, with 17 bases remaining between them. This CDR3 contains 16 residues. The CDR3 here is CASSPRGQVPNSPLHF. CDR3 DNA sequence: TGTGCCAGCAGCCCGCGTGGGCAGGTTCCTAATTCACCCCTCCACTTT.

V gene TRBV4-1 combines with J gene TRBJ2-5; D call uncertain. From germline, CDR1 is MGHRA and CDR2 YSYEKL. V lost 6 bases to trimming and J lost 2 bases, with 10 bases between them. The CDR3 loop spans 13 amino acids. This CDR3 is CASSSPDQETQYF. CDR3 sequence (DNA): TGCGCCAGCAGTTCTCCAGATCAAGAGACCCAGTACTTC.

CDR3 coding DNA: TGTGCCAGCAGCTTAATGGCGGGGGGATACAATGAGCAGTTCTTC. Amino acid sequence: CASSLMAGGYNEQFF. The chain employs TRBV7-9 and TRBJ2-1; 8 positions match TRBD2. The CDR3 consists of 15 residues. CDR1 is SEHNR and CDR2 is FQNEAQ in the germline V gene (reference sequence). After removal of 2 bases from V and 4 bases from J, the junction contained 4 bases not matched to a gene.

The gene calls are TRBV4-3 and TRBJ2-3, with 8 bases matching TRBD2. There are 17 residues in the CDR3. Trimming removed 1 base from V and 3 bases from J; junction bases left unmatched: 9. The germline gives CDR1 LGHNA, CDR2 YSLEER. Here the CDR3 DNA reads TGCGCCAGCAGCCAAGCCCCGTCAAGCGGGGGAACAGATACGCAGTATTTT. Its protein product is CASSQAPSSGGTDTQYF.

The table lists this clonotype with a few counts. The V gene is TRBV7-3, the J gene TRBJ2-1; TRBD2 matches 9 bases. Germline loops: CDR1 SGHTA, CDR2 FQGTGA. The CDR3 contains 17 residues. The V and J ends lost 5 bases and 2 bases, in that order; junction bases with no gene match: 10. CDR3: CASSPKGASGTYNEQFF. The CDR3 DNA sequence: TGTGCCAGCAGCCCCAAAGGGGCTAGCGGGACCTACAATGAGCAGTTCTTC.

The chain uses TRBV2 and TRBJ1-3; no definite D call. The V end lost 2 bases, the J end lost 2 bases, and 4 bases lay between the germline ends. The germline V gene encodes CDR1 SNHLY and CDR2 FYNNEI. There are 13 residues in the CDR3. The CDR3 DNA reads TGTGCCAGCAGTGAATCCCCTGGAAACACCATATATTTT. Its translation is CASSESPGNTIYF. Based on the CDR3 plus reference TRBV2 and TRBJ1-3, the full variable domain is EPEVTQTPSHQVTQMGQEVILRCVPISNHLYFYWYRQILGQKVEFLVSFYNNEISEKSEIFDDQFSVERPDGSNFTLKIRSTKLEDSAMYFCASSESPGNTIYFGEGSWLTVV.

The V and J genes are TRBV7-6 and TRBJ2-2, with D perhaps TRBD1 (6 bases). Germline assignment: CDR1 SGHVS and CDR2 FNYEAQ. V was pared by 5 bases and J by 3 bases, with 13 bases between. The CDR3 is 15 amino acids. The CDR3, as DNA: TGTGCCAGCAGCGAACACAGGGTTGACACCGGGGAGCTGTTTTTT. Its translation is CASSEHRVDTGELFF.

In its sample, this clonotype was seen a few times. This sequence joins TRBV20-1 and TRBJ2-5; 8 nucleotides align to TRBD2. The germline V gene has CDR1 DFQATT and CDR2 SNEGSKA (reference sequence). This CDR3 has 13 residues. In nucleotides, the CDR3 is TGCAGCCTGAACGGGGGGGGAGCGGAGACCCAGTACTTC. Protein sequence: CSLNGGGAETQYF.

This clonotype was found a few times. The rearrangement joins TRBV20-1 to TRBJ2-3; 7 bases are shared with TRBD1. This CDR3 comprises 14 residues. J was trimmed by 2 bases and V by 5 bases; bases with no gene match: 7. Germline V lookup: CDR1 DFQATT, CDR2 SNEGSKA (reference sequence). The CDR3 protein is CSAFTGAITDTQYF. The CDR3 region has the DNA TGCAGTGCTTTCACAGGGGCGATCACAGATACGCAGTATTTT.

The rearrangement links TRBV7-3 to TRBJ2-3; D remains ambiguous. The germline V and J ends were trimmed by 0 bases and 3 bases, with 10 bases remaining between them. The CDR3 loop spans 15 amino acids. Germline V gives CDR1 SGHTA, CDR2 FQGTGA. CDR3 loop: CASSLTGGKTDTQYF. CDR3 DNA: TGTGCCAGCAGCTTAACGGGCGGAAAAACAGATACGCAGTATTTT.

This clonotype was detected only a few times. The chain employs TRBV10-3 and TRBJ2-1, with 12 bases matching TRBD2. This CDR3 spans 15 amino acids. The germline gives CDR1 ENHRY, CDR2 SYGVKD. V lost 6 bases, J lost 10 bases, and 10 bases stayed unmatched. The CDR3 is CAISQTSGGSQEQFF. CDR3 in DNA: TGTGCCATCAGCCAAACTAGCGGGGGGTCTCAGGAGCAGTTCTTC.

This clonotype was seen only a few times. V and J are TRBV7-6 and TRBJ2-3; no clear D gene. Looked up from germline, CDR1 is SGHVS and CDR2 is FNYEAQ. The germline V and J ends were trimmed by 2 bases and 11 bases, with 11 bases remaining between them. This CDR3 is 12 amino acids long. The CDR3, as DNA: TGTGCCAGCAGCTTAAATCCCCTTAGGCAGTATTTT. Amino acids: CASSLNPLRQYF.

This chain links TRBV12-3 or TRBV12-4 with TRBJ1-4, with D unresolved. Trimming shortened V by 11 bases and J by 5 bases, and 30 bases separated the two germline ends. This CDR3 has 18 residues. The CDR3 sequence: CAFSLARLRFPENEKLFF. CDR3 nucleotides: TGTGCCTTCAGTTTAGCTAGATTAAGGTTCCCGGAGAATGAAAAACTGTTTTTT.

The rearrangement links TRBV4-2 to TRBJ2-2, with D unclear. The germline V gene encodes CDR1 LGHNA and CDR2 YNFKEQ. Between the trimmed V and J ends, which lost 1 base and 4 bases, there was a span of 4 bases. The CDR3 length is 13 residues. For the CDR3, the DNA is TGTGCCAGCAGCCAAGCCACCACCGGGGAGCTGTTTTTT. It translates to CASSQATTGELFF.

The V and J genes are TRBV5-4 and TRBJ2-5, with a weak D call TRBD2 (7 bases). Germline assignment: CDR1 SGHNT and CDR2 YYREEE (reference sequence). V shed 4 bases and J shed 6 bases, with 25 bases lying between them. CDR3 length: 17 residues. The CDR3 DNA is TGTGCCAGCAGCCCCCACGGCGGGGGCTACGGGGTGAAGACCCAGTACTTC. Amino acids: CASSPHGGGYGVKTQYF.

The table lists this clonotype with many counts. V usage is TRBV7-2 and J usage is TRBJ2-3; D not resolved. V shed 6 bases and J shed 5 bases, with 24 bases lying between them. Germline V gene sequence: CDR1 SGHTA, CDR2 FQGNSA. The CDR3 is 17 amino acids. The CDR3 bases are TGTGCCAGCAGTGAAATACCAGGTTGGAAAAAGGGAGATACGCAGTATTTT. Translated: CASSEIPGWKKGDTQYF.

This clonotype was counted between two and nine times. The chain employs TRBV7-3 and TRBJ2-5; D remains ambiguous. The CDR3 is 13 residues long. Germline V lookup: CDR1 SGHTA, CDR2 FQGTGA. V was pared by 4 bases and J by 6 bases, with 12 bases between. DNA for the CDR3: TGTGCCAGCAGCTCCTATCTAGGAAAGACCCAGTACTTC. Translated, it gives CASSSYLGKTQYF.

This clonotype was seen a few times. V gene TRBV30 combines with J gene TRBJ2-7; D possibly corresponds to TRBD1 (6 bases). V shed 3 bases and J shed 0 bases, with 15 bases lying between them. From germline, CDR1 is GTSNPN and CDR2 SVGIG (reference sequence). The CDR3 is 15 amino acids. CDR3 DNA: TGTGCCTGGAGCGAGGTTCGGGACATCTCCTACGAGCAGTACTTC. It translates to CAWSEVRDISYEQYF.

This clonotype has ten or more counts. An end of the junction differs from the germline gene, which may be a read error. The V and J genes are TRBV12-3 or TRBV12-4 and TRBJ2-5; perhaps D is TRBD1 or TRBD2 (5 bases each). This CDR3 is 14 amino acids long. The CDR3 nucleotides read TGTGCCAGCAGCTTAGCTGGGACCCAAGAGACCCAGTACTTC. Its protein is CASSLAGTQETQYF.